This T cell receptor beta chain appears in the sequencing data of a study of T-cell reconstitution after alpha-beta-depleted transplantation in children (dated by TCRdb to between 2015 and 2016). At the level of the whole study: Using TCR repertoire profiling, the study quantitatively followed how T-cell immune reconstitution unfolded in children after TCRalphabeta/CD19-depleted allogeneic hematopoietic cell transplantation.

The treatment or condition label, read with the paper, signifies: allogeneic hematopoietic cell transplantation with graft depleted of TCRalphabeta T cells and CD19 B cells. The children who served as transplant recipients had been given grafts of TCRalphabeta/CD19-depleted allogeneic hematopoietic cells. Regarding this clonotype: The clone's antigen remains unknown. Qualities for individual bases were not recorded, and no much larger clone is one base off.

Trimming takes 3 bases from V and 2 bases from J, and the germline ends sit 14 bases apart. The germline V gene sets CDR1 to SGHDN and CDR2 to FVKESK. From its cysteine to its phenylalanine, the CDR3 spans 15 amino acids. Just CDR3 DNA is preserved here, 45 bases in frame from base 1. The method was PCR. Sequencing took place on an Illumina HiSeq 2500. Molecular barcoding was employed in the preparation of TCR libraries, with unique molecular identifiers being used to normalize TCRbeta repertoire quantification. The public reads were run again by TCRdb, first through fastp at Q25 and then through MiXCR, and only productive beta chains were kept. CDR3 protein sequences are deduplicated, and each keeps its most common genes and DNA. The sample includes about 98,000 distinct CDR3 sequences, with under 25% observed a single time. The ten largest clones add up to around a fifth of the sample. The investigation overall reported the following: The high TCRbeta diversity at day 60 in some patients was ascribed to recipient T cells and intrathymic progenitors that had survived conditioning. The apparently early recovery of alphabetaT-cell counts about two months after transplant reportedly depended on only several hundred rapidly expanded clones that came from non-depleted graft cells. Hyperexpanded clone frequencies declined over subsequent months; after one year, T-cell counts and TCRbeta diversity were mostly attributed to newly produced T cells.

This specimen was PBMCs, taken before TCRalphabeta/CD19-depleted stem cell transplant. The receptor comes from a boy aged 2 to 10 with acute lymphoblastic leukemia, due to receive a stem cell transplant. The receptor chain draws on TRBV14 and TRBJ2-7, and possibly TRBD1, on 6 matching bases. The CDR3 reads CASSQVRGYPYEQYF. DNA sequence: TGTGCCAGCAGCCAGGTGAGGGGGTACCCCTACGAGCAGTACTTC.